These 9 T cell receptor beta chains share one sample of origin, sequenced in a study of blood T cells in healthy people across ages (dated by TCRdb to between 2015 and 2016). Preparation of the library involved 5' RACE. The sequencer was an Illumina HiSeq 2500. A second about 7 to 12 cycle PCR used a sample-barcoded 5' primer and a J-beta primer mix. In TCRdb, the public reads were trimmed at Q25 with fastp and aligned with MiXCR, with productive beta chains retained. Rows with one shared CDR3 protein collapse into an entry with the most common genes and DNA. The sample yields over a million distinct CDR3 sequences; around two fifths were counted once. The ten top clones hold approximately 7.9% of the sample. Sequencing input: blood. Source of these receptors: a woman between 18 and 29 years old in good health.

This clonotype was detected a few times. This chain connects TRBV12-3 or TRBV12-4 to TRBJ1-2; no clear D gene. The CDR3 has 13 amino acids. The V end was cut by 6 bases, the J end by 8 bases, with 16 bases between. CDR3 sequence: CASRSGPLGGYTF. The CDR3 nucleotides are TGTGCCAGCAGATCCGGGCCCCTTGGGGGCTACACCTTC.

The CDR3 sequence is CSARDRDRGSYEQYF. CDR3 nucleotides: TGCAGTGCTAGGGACCGGGACAGGGGTTCCTACGAGCAGTACTTC. The J gene is TRBJ2-7, the V gene TRBV20-1; 10 nucleotides align to TRBD1. Germline-derived CDR1 and CDR2 are DFQATT and SNEGSKA (reference sequence). With V trimmed by 3 bases and J by 1 base, 6 bases remained unmatched. The CDR3 runs 15 residues.

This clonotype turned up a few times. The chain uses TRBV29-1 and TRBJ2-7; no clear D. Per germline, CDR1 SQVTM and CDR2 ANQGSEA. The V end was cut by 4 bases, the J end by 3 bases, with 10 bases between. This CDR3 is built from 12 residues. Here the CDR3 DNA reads TGCAGCGTTGGCCGGTCTAACTACGAGCAGTACTTC. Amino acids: CSVGRSNYEQYF.

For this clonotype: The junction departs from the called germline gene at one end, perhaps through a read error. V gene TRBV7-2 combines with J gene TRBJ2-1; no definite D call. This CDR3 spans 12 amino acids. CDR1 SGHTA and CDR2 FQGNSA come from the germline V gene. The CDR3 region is CASSPGGNGQFF. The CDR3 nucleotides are TGTGCCAGCAGCCCGGGTGGCAATGGGCAGTTCTTC. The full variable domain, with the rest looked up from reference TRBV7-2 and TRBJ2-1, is GAGVSQSPSNKVTEKGKDVELRCDPISGHTALYWYRQSLGQGLEFLIYFQGNSAPDKSGLPSDRFSAERTGGSVSTLTIQRTQQEDSAVYLCASSPGGNGQFFGPGTRLTVL.

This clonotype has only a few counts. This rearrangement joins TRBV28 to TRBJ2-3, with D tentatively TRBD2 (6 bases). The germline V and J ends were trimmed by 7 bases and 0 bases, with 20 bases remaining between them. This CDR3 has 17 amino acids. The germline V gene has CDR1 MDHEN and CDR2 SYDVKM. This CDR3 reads CASNLIGGGSSTDTQYF. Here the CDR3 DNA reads TGTGCCAGCAATCTCATCGGGGGAGGATCTAGCACAGATACGCAGTATTTT.

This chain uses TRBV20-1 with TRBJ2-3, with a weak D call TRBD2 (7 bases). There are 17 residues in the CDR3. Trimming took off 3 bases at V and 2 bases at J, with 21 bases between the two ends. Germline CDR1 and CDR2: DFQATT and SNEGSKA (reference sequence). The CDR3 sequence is CSARTPGQRGNTDTQYF. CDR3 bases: TGCAGTGCTAGGACCCCAGGACAGCGGGGAAACACAGATACGCAGTATTTT.

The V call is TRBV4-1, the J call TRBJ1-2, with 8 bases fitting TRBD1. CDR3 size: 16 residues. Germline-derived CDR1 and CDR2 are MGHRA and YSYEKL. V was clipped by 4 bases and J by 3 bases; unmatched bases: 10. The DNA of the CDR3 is TGCGCCAGCAGCCCGCACGTCCAGGGGGCGGACTATGGCTACACCTTC. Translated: CASSPHVQGADYGYTF.

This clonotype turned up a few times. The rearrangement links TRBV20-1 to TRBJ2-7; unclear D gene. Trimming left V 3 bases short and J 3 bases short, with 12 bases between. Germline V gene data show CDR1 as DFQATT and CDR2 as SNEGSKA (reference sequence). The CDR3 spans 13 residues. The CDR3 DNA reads TGCAGTGCTAGCCAGCGAATATACTACGAGCAGTACTTC. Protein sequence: CSASQRIYYEQYF.

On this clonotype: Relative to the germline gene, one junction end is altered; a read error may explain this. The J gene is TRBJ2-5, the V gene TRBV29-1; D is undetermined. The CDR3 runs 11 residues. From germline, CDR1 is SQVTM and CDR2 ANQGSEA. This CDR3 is CSVGSQETRYF. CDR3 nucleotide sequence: TGCAGCGTTGGCAGCCAAGAGACCCGGTACTTC.